These 29 T cell receptor beta chains share one sample of origin, sequenced in a study of shared clonotypes between healthy human individuals (dated by TCRdb to 2019 to 2021). The library was built by means of the immunoSEQ multiplex PCR assay. TCRdb's version of the immuneACCESS table is confined to in-frame rearrangements and falls short of the full clone set. An unresolved V gene accounts for under half of the shortfall where checked; the remainder is of unknown origin. Here the sample has about 690,000 clones; about 90% occur a single time. The ten biggest clones cover more than 30% of the sample. Sequences were obtained from memory CD8+ T cells from PBMCs. According to the study, the label for this sample's cell subset or site signals: CD45RO+ cells pooled with CCR7-negative TemRA cells. The receptors here all came from a man between 18 and 35 years old in good health. Some clones in this sample may be carry-over from other donors' samples.

This clone has more than one count but fewer than ten. The V call is TRBV11-2, the J call TRBJ2-1; the match to TRBD1 covers 7 bases. Per the germline V gene, CDR1 is SGHAT and CDR2 is FQNNGV. With V trimmed by 1 base and J by 0 bases, 6 bases remained unmatched. This CDR3 has 17 residues. The chain's CDR3 is CASSLVGTDSSYNEQFF. The CDR3 nucleotides read TGTGCCAGCAGCTTAGTAGGGACAGATAGCTCCTACAATGAGCAGTTCTTC.

The chain is built from TRBV10-3 and TRBJ2-1, with TRBD2 matching over 12 bases. Germline trimming cut 3 bases from V and 1 base from J; bases unmatched to any gene: 1. The CDR3 spans 16 residues. Germline CDR1 is ENHRY and CDR2 is SYGVKD. This CDR3 reads CAISDTSGGSYNEQFF. The CDR3 DNA sequence: TGTGCCATCAGTGATACTAGCGGGGGGTCCTACAATGAGCAGTTCTTC.

This rearrangement joins TRBV30 to TRBJ1-2; D is undetermined. CDR3 size: 13 residues. The ends were cut back, 5 bases at V and 4 bases at J, with 14 bases in the middle. Germline values: CDR1 GTSNPN, CDR2 SVGIG (reference sequence). The CDR3 sequence is CAWEHRAGYGYTF. The CDR3 region has the DNA TGTGCCTGGGAACACCGGGCGGGCTATGGCTACACCTTC.

The chain joins TRBV19 to TRBJ2-7, with TRBD2 identical over 10 bases. J gave up 3 bases and V 1 base, and 15 bases lay outside the gene matches. Germline loops: CDR1 LNHDA, CDR2 SQIVND (reference sequence). This CDR3 contains 19 residues. CDR3 coding DNA: TGTGCCAGTAGTATAGTTGGTCATGTCTCGGGACTAGCGATCTACGAGCAGTACTTC. It encodes CASSIVGHVSGLAIYEQYF.

The rearrangement joins TRBV28 to TRBJ2-5, with D perhaps being TRBD1 or TRBD2 (6 bases each). Germline values: CDR1 MDHEN, CDR2 SYDVKM. This CDR3 is built from 15 residues. The ends were cut back, 3 bases at V and 1 base at J, with 12 bases in the middle. Here the CDR3 DNA reads TGTGCCAGCAGTTTGGGGGGCCACCCCCAAGAGACCCAGTACTTC. Its protein is CASSLGGHPQETQYF.

This rearrangement joins TRBV6-4 to TRBJ2-3; no clear D. Germline V CDR1 and CDR2: MRHNA, SNTAGT. The CDR3 extends over 13 amino acids. V was shortened by 3 bases and J by 1 base, with 5 bases between the two germline ends. This CDR3 reads CASSEVGTDTQYF. The CDR3 nucleotides are TGTGCCAGCAGTGAGGTCGGCACAGATACGCAGTATTTT.

J is TRBJ2-7 and V is TRBV18; D possibly corresponds to TRBD2 (6 bases). CDR3 length: 16 residues. Trimming removed 0 bases from V and 0 bases from J, with 12 bases in between. The germline CDR1 and CDR2 sequences are KGHSH and LQKENI. The CDR3 DNA sequence: TGTGCCAGCTCACCACCGCCGGGAGTGGACTCCTACGAGCAGTACTTC. Residues: CASSPPPGVDSYEQYF. The variable domain in full, completed from reference TRBV18 and TRBJ2-7, reads NAGVMQNPRHLVRRRGQEARLRCSPMKGHSHVYWYRQLPEEGLKFMVYLQKENIIDESGMPKERFSAEFPKEGPSILRIQQVVRGDSAAYFCASSPPPGVDSYEQYFGPGTRLTVT.

The chain couples TRBV28 to TRBJ1-1; D call uncertain. The CDR3 extends over 12 amino acids. V dropped 4 bases and J dropped 5 bases, with 8 bases sitting between them. Germline-derived CDR1 and CDR2 are MDHEN and SYDVKM. The CDR3 region has the DNA TGTGCCAGCAGTTCAGGACGGACTGAAGCTTTCTTT. Encoded protein: CASSSGRTEAFF.

The rearrangement joins TRBV27 to TRBJ2-7; 11 nucleotides agree with TRBD2. This CDR3 has 15 amino acids. The V gene's germline CDR1 is MNHEY and CDR2 SMNVEV (reference sequence). After removal of 7 bases from V and 2 bases from J, the junction contained 7 bases not matched to a gene. The CDR3 region has the DNA TGTGCCAGCACCTTACTAGCGGGAGTTCCCTACGAGCAGTACTTC. This translates into CASTLLAGVPYEQYF.

The gene calls are TRBV7-9 and TRBJ2-7; perhaps TRBD1 as D (6 bases). This CDR3 has 15 residues. V lost 6 bases to trimming and J lost 0 bases, with 15 bases between them. CDR1 is SEHNR, CDR2 FQNEAQ, per germline (reference sequence). The CDR3 DNA is TGTGCCAGCAGTTTCCCCCCACAGGGCTCCTACGAGCAGTACTTC. It is translated as CASSFPPQGSYEQYF.

The gene calls are TRBV18 and TRBJ2-1; 15 nucleotides match TRBD2. Germline V gene data show CDR1 as KGHSH and CDR2 as LQKENI. V lost 2 bases, J lost 5 bases, and 1 base stayed unmatched. The CDR3 sequence is 16 residues long. DNA for the CDR3: TGTGCCAGCTCACCAGGGACTAGCGGGAGGAACAATGAGCAGTTCTTC. This gives the protein CASSPGTSGRNNEQFF.

The rearrangement joins TRBV11-2 to TRBJ1-1, with D uncertain. Trimming removed 3 bases from V and 4 bases from J, with 12 bases in between. Germline loops: CDR1 SGHAT, CDR2 FQNNGV. CDR3 length: 14 amino acids. The CDR3 DNA sequence: TGTGCCAGCAGCTTCGGGAGGAGGATCACTGAAGCTTTCTTT. Residues: CASSFGRRITEAFF.

The chain has TRBV30 and TRBJ2-7; TRBD2 is a possible D gene (6 bases). Germline V gene lookup returns CDR1 GTSNPN and CDR2 SVGIG (reference sequence). V gave up 1 base and J gave up 7 bases, with 17 bases separating them. The CDR3 is made up of 14 amino acids. The CDR3 protein is CAWSGDSSGGEQYF. For the CDR3, the DNA is TGTGCCTGGAGTGGGGACTCGTCCGGGGGAGAGCAGTACTTC.

In its sample, this clone was seen a few times. This rearrangement joins TRBV29-1 to TRBJ1-2, with D possibly matching TRBD1 (5 bases). V was cut by 3 bases and J by 0 bases, with 17 bases left in between. Germline V CDR1 and CDR2: SQVTM, ANQGSEA. The length of the CDR3 is 16 residues. CDR3 sequence: CSVEGDSTSPNYGYTF. The CDR3 DNA follows: TGCAGCGTTGAGGGTGACAGTACGTCGCCTAACTATGGCTACACCTTC.

This chain joins TRBV29-1 and TRBJ1-5, with a possible D match to TRBD1 (5 bases). Trimming shortened V by 6 bases and J by 3 bases, and 21 bases separated the two germline ends. CDR1 is SQVTM, CDR2 ANQGSEA, per germline. The CDR3 contains 16 residues. In DNA, the CDR3 is TGCAGCGTAAGGTTTGGAGGGGACGGCCCCAATCAGCCCCAGCATTTT. This gives the protein CSVRFGGDGPNQPQHF.

CDR3 nucleotides: TGTGGCGTCCAGCCCCAGCATTTT. It is translated as CGVQPQHF. The J gene is TRBJ1-5, the V gene TRBV28, with D uncertain. Germline loops: CDR1 MDHEN, CDR2 SYDVKM. This CDR3 contains 8 residues.

This chain connects TRBV10-3 to TRBJ2-7; TRBD2 is a possible D gene (6 bases). CDR1 is ENHRY, CDR2 SYGVKD, per germline. There are 15 residues in the CDR3. V was cut by 4 bases and J by 6 bases, with 19 bases left in between. The chain's CDR3 is CAISGSLGGIGEQYF. In DNA form, the CDR3 reads TGTGCCATCAGTGGATCCCTGGGGGGAATCGGCGAGCAGTACTTC.

This rearrangement joins TRBV4-2 to TRBJ2-7; D unresolved. Germline CDR1 LGHNA, CDR2 YNFKEQ. The V gene lost 1 base and the J gene lost 1 base, with 8 bases spanning the gap. CDR3 length equals 14 residues. This chain's CDR3 is CASSQGVESYEQYF. The DNA for the CDR3 is TGTGCCAGCAGCCAAGGGGTAGAGTCCTACGAGCAGTACTTC.

Points on this clone: A single base separates this from a much larger clone, so it may be a read error. The rearrangement joins TRBV16 to TRBJ2-2; unclear D gene. The germline gives CDR1 KGHSY, CDR2 FQNENV. The CDR3 is made up of 11 amino acids. V was clipped by 5 bases and J by 6 bases, with 4 bases between them. The CDR3 reads CASSLSGELFF. As DNA, the CDR3 is TGTGCCAGCAGCTTGTCCGGGGAGCTGTTTTTT.

The V gene is TRBV5-1, the J gene TRBJ2-5, with D perhaps TRBD2 (6 bases). V was cut by 0 bases and J by 4 bases, with 10 bases left in between. The CDR3 totals 14 residues. The germline gives CDR1 SGHRS, CDR2 YFSETQ. The CDR3 DNA reads TGCGCCAGCAGCTTGGCACGGGAGCTAGAGACCCAGTACTTC. Translating gives CASSLARELETQYF.

The rearrangement uses TRBV27 and TRBJ2-7; 7 bases map to TRBD2. Trimming took 1 base from V and 3 from J; bases not matched to a gene: 15. Germline values: CDR1 MNHEY, CDR2 SMNVEV (reference sequence). The CDR3 runs 18 residues. CDR3 coding DNA: TGTGCCAGCAGTTTATTTTCCCTCTCGGCCGGACTAGGCTACGAGCAGTACTTC. Its protein is CASSLFSLSAGLGYEQYF.

This clone is a singleton in its sample. The chain recombines TRBV27 with TRBJ1-1; D may be TRBD1 (6 bases). Trimming left V 3 bases short and J 0 bases short, with 14 bases between. Germline V CDR1 and CDR2: MNHEY, SMNVEV (reference sequence). This CDR3 comprises 16 residues. In DNA form, the CDR3 reads TGTGCCAGCAGTTTCGGGGTAGGGGGAATGAACACTGAAGCTTTCTTT. This gives the protein CASSFGVGGMNTEAFF.

The V call is TRBV7-9, the J call TRBJ2-6, with TRBD1 identical over 7 bases. V lost 5 bases and J lost 0; bases outside the gene matches: 10. This CDR3 contains 18 residues. Germline lookup yields CDR1 SEHNR and CDR2 FQNEAQ (reference sequence). CDR3 nucleotide sequence: TGTGCCAGCAGCCTCATAAGGGGACAGAACTCTGGGGCCAACGTCCTGACTTTC. Protein sequence: CASSLIRGQNSGANVLTF. The full variable domain, completed using reference TRBV7-9 and TRBJ2-6, is DTGVSQNPRHKITKRGQNVTFRCDPISEHNRLYWYRQTLGQGPEFLTYFQNEAQLEKSRLLSDRFSAERPKGSFSTLEIQRTEQGDSAMYLCASSLIRGQNSGANVLTFGAGSRLTVL.

The rearrangement uses TRBV30 and TRBJ2-1; TRBD2 agrees at 10 bases. Trimming at V came to 1 base and at J to 4 bases, leaving 4 bases not matched to a gene. The CDR3 is 15 amino acids. The germline gives CDR1 GTSNPN, CDR2 SVGIG (reference sequence). CDR3 sequence: CAWSETSGLYNEQFF. Written as DNA, the CDR3 is TGTGCCTGGAGTGAGACTAGCGGGCTGTACAATGAGCAGTTCTTC.

V is TRBV15 and J is TRBJ2-2; 10 bases are shared with TRBD1. The CDR3 consists of 14 residues. V was pared by 10 bases and J by 5 bases, with 7 bases of the junction left unmatched. The germline CDR1 and CDR2 sequences are LNHNV and YYDKDF (reference sequence). The CDR3 loop reads CASWDRGLTGELFF. The CDR3 DNA is TGTGCCAGTTGGGACAGGGGATTGACCGGGGAGCTGTTTTTT.

V is TRBV5-1 and J is TRBJ2-1, with 9 bases that match TRBD1. The CDR3 runs to 19 residues. CDR1 is SGHRS and CDR2 is YFSETQ in the germline V gene. J was trimmed by 3 bases and V by 0 bases; bases with no gene match: 13. This CDR3 reads CASSLEGTGTHIFYNEQFF. CDR3 DNA: TGCGCCAGCAGCTTGGAGGGGACAGGGACTCACATTTTCTACAATGAGCAGTTCTTC.

The chain combines TRBV7-9 with TRBJ2-5; no definite D call. V gave up 5 bases and J gave up 3 bases, with 10 bases separating them. This CDR3 contains 13 residues. The germline V gene encodes CDR1 SEHNR and CDR2 FQNEAQ (reference sequence). CDR3 region: CASSLDWKETQYF. The DNA for the CDR3 is TGTGCCAGCAGCCTCGACTGGAAAGAGACCCAGTACTTC.

CDR3 sequence reads: CASSAGGRVGNEQFF. The CDR3 DNA reads TGTGCCAGCAGCGCAGGGGGCAGGGTGGGCAATGAGCAGTTCTTC. The chain carries TRBV9 and TRBJ2-1; TRBD1 agrees at 8 bases. J lost 6 bases, V lost 3 bases, and 8 bases had no gene match. CDR1 and CDR2 from the germline V gene are SGDLS and YYNGEE. The CDR3 runs 15 residues.

This chain joins TRBV27 and TRBJ2-2, with 8 bases aligning to TRBD1. Germline V gene lookup returns CDR1 MNHEY and CDR2 SMNVEV (reference sequence). The V and J ends lost 3 bases and 6 bases, in that order; junction bases with no gene match: 3. The CDR3 covers 14 residues. CDR3 DNA: TGTGCCAGCAGTTTTACAGGGGGTCCCGGGGAGCTGTTTTTT. This encodes CASSFTGGPGELFF.